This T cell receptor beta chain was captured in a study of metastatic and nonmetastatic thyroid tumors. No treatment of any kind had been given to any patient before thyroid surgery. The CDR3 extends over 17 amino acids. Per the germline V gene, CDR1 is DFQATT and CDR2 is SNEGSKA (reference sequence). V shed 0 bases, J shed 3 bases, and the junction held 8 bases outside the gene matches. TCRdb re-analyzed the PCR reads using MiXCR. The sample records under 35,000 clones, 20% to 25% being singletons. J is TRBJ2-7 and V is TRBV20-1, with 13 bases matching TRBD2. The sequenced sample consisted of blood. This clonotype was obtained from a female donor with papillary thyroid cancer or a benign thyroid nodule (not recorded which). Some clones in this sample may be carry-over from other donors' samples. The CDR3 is CSARDPRRTSGSYEQYF. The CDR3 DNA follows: TGCAGTGCTAGAGACCCCAGACGGACTAGCGGGAGCTACGAGCAGTACTTC.